A selection of T cell receptor beta chains follows, all from one sample in a study of cytomegalovirus exposure and HLA in healthy donors. Repertoires were generated with immunoSEQ multiplex PCR, while TCRdb's copy carries only in-frame clones and drops some. Of about 200,000 clones listed, approximately 87% are singletons. Sequencing was performed on PBMCs. The receptors come from a woman aged 18-29 years in good health and CMV-seronegative. Both conserved end residues are part of each CDR3. Fields, in order: J gene, D gene, V gene, CDR3 length, clone size, CDR3 protein, CDR3 DNA. The D gene is left open where the match is weak. A row's size may be missing; if present it is once, few, many or a size class.

J: TRBJ2-5; D: -; V: TRBV5-1; length: 15; size: -; CDR3: CASSLVAGSGETQYF; DNA: TGCGCCAGCAGCTTGGTAGCAGGGTCGGGGGAGACCCAGTACTTC
J: TRBJ1-2; D: -; V: TRBV5-1; length: 14; size: few; CDR3: CASSFVEGEEGYTF; DNA: TGCGCCAGCAGCTTCGTAGAGGGAGAGGAGGGCTACACCTTC
J: TRBJ1-1; D: TRBD1; V: TRBV5-4; length: 14; size: -; CDR3: CASSTDRGLTEAFF; DNA: TGTGCCAGCAGCACCGACAGGGGGTTGACTGAAGCTTTCTTT
J: TRBJ2-3; D: TRBD2; V: TRBV27; length: 16; size: -; CDR3: CASSLTSGGYTDTQYF; DNA: TGTGCCAGCAGTTTAACTAGCGGGGGATACACAGATACGCAGTATTTT
J: TRBJ1-2; D: TRBD1; V: TRBV11-2; length: 15; size: once; CDR3: CASSLAPDRGLGYTF; DNA: TGTGCCAGCAGCTTAGCCCCAGACAGGGGGCTTGGCTACACCTTC
J: TRBJ1-2; D: -; V: TRBV4-1; length: 15; size: -; CDR3: CASSQGQQINYGYTF; DNA: TGCGCCAGCAGCCAAGGTCAACAGATTAACTATGGCTACACCTTC
J: TRBJ2-1; D: -; V: TRBV6-1; length: 12; size: -; CDR3: CASRKQGPEQFF; DNA: TGTGCCAGCAGGAAGCAGGGCCCTGAGCAGTTCTTC
J: TRBJ1-5; D: TRBD1; V: TRBV11-3; length: 15; size: -; CDR3: CASSLGRTGPQPQHF; DNA: TGTGCCAGCAGCTTAGGGCGGACAGGGCCCCAGCCCCAGCATTTT
J: TRBJ2-3; D: TRBD1; V: TRBV7-3; length: 14; size: once; CDR3: CASSYSDRQDTQYF; DNA: TGTGCCAGCAGCTACTCGGACAGGCAAGATACGCAGTATTTT
J: TRBJ1-2; D: TRBD1; V: TRBV5-4; length: 15; size: -; CDR3: CASSSEGAPGYGYTF; DNA: TGTGCCAGCAGCTCTGAGGGGGCCCCTGGCTATGGCTACACCTTC
J: TRBJ1-5; D: -; V: TRBV27; length: 14; size: -; CDR3: CASSLYGGNQPQHF; DNA: TGTGCCAGCAGTTTATATGGGGGCAATCAGCCCCAGCATTTT
J: TRBJ2-3; D: -; V: TRBV12-5; length: 14; size: -; CDR3: CASGPGTNTDTQYF; DNA: TGTGCTAGTGGCCCCGGGACCAACACAGATACGCAGTATTTT
J: TRBJ2-1; D: -; V: TRBV27; length: 13; size: -; CDR3: CASSLNRGNEQFF; DNA: TGTGCCAGCAGTTTAAACCGGGGAAATGAGCAGTTCTTC
J: TRBJ2-5; D: -; V: TRBV2; length: 12; size: -; CDR3: CASNWRKETQYF; DNA: TGTGCCAGCAATTGGCGGAAGGAGACCCAGTACTTC
J: TRBJ2-1; D: -; V: TRBV11-2; length: 13; size: -; CDR3: CASSLDRNNEQFF; DNA: TGTGCCAGCAGTTTAGACAGGAACAATGAGCAGTTCTTC
J: TRBJ1-1; D: TRBD1; V: TRBV5-1; length: 18; size: -; CDR3: CASSLAGTGATRDTEAFF; DNA: TGCGCCAGCAGCTTGGCCGGGACAGGGGCGACACGGGACACTGAAGCTTTCTTT
J: TRBJ2-7; D: -; V: TRBV27; length: 13; size: -; CDR3: CASSVFSGYEQYF; DNA: TGTGCCAGCAGTGTGTTTAGCGGCTACGAGCAGTACTTC
J: TRBJ2-2; D: -; V: TRBV30; length: 11; size: -; CDR3: CAWSVPGELFF; DNA: TGTGCCTGGAGTGTACCCGGGGAGCTGTTTTTT
J: TRBJ1-5; D: TRBD1; V: TRBV11-2; length: 14; size: -; CDR3: CASSLGQENQPQHF; DNA: TGTGCCAGCAGCCTAGGACAGGAAAATCAGCCCCAGCATTTT
J: TRBJ2-7; D: -; V: TRBV23-1; length: 14; size: -; CDR3: CASSQPHEAREQYF; DNA: TGCGCCAGCAGTCAACCCCATGAGGCGCGCGAGCAGTACTTC
J: TRBJ2-3; D: -; V: TRBV19; length: 14; size: -; CDR3: CASRPAGRTDTQYF; DNA: TGTGCCAGCCGACCGGCAGGGAGGACAGATACGCAGTATTTT
J: TRBJ2-7; D: -; V: TRBV19; length: 13; size: -; CDR3: CASSVPGPYEQYF; DNA: TGTGCCAGTAGTGTTCCCGGTCCCTACGAGCAGTACTTC
J: TRBJ1-2; D: -; V: TRBV6-5; length: 14; size: few; CDR3: CASSAGRYNYGYTF; DNA: TGTGCCAGCTCGGCGGGCAGATATAACTATGGCTACACCTTC
J: TRBJ2-5; D: -; V: TRBV7-9; length: 14; size: -; CDR3: CASSLVGRQETQYF; DNA: TGTGCCAGCAGCTTAGTCGGCAGGCAAGAGACCCAGTACTTC
J: TRBJ2-7; D: TRBD1; V: TRBV6-1; length: 13; size: few; CDR3: CASSADRVREQYF; DNA: TGTGCCAGCAGTGCCGACAGGGTACGCGAGCAGTACTTC
J: TRBJ2-3; D: -; V: TRBV5-1; length: 14; size: -; CDR3: CASSLVWGTDTQYF; DNA: TGCGCCAGCAGCTTGGTGTGGGGCACAGATACGCAGTATTTT
J: TRBJ1-2; D: TRBD1; V: TRBV30; length: 14; size: -; CDR3: CAWSPGTANYGYTF; DNA: TGTGCCTGGAGTCCCGGGACAGCGAACTATGGCTACACCTTC
J: TRBJ1-2; D: -; V: TRBV7-8; length: 13; size: -; CDR3: CASSLGVGYGYTF; DNA: TGTGCCAGCAGCTTGGGAGTTGGCTATGGCTACACCTTC
J: TRBJ1-6; D: -; V: TRBV19; length: 13; size: -; CDR3: CASSIGRNSPLHF; DNA: TGTGCCAGTAGTATCGGGCGGAATTCACCCCTCCACTTT
J: TRBJ2-1; D: TRBD1; V: TRBV10-3; length: 13; size: -; CDR3: CAISDRGGNEQFF; DNA: TGTGCCATCAGCGACAGGGGGGGCAATGAGCAGTTCTTC
J: TRBJ2-7; D: TRBD2; V: TRBV6-1; length: 12; size: -; CDR3: CASRDYPLGQYF; DNA: TGTGCCAGCCGGGACTACCCCCTTGGGCAGTACTTC
J: TRBJ2-7; D: -; V: TRBV4-1; length: 16; size: -; CDR3: CASSPGQSHSSYEQYF; DNA: TGCGCCAGCAGCCCCGGACAGTCACATTCTTCCTACGAGCAGTACTTC
J: TRBJ2-2; D: -; V: TRBV6-1; length: 15; size: -; CDR3: CASNPTGTFTGELFF; DNA: TGTGCCAGCAATCCTACCGGGACATTCACCGGGGAGCTGTTTTTT
J: TRBJ1-1; D: -; V: TRBV5-6; length: 16; size: -; CDR3: CASSFLDLRGDTEAFF; DNA: TGTGCCAGCAGCTTCTTGGACTTGCGGGGGGACACTGAAGCTTTCTTT
J: TRBJ1-1; D: -; V: TRBV5-6; length: 13; size: -; CDR3: CASTTGGDTEAFF; DNA: TGTGCCAGCACCACGGGAGGAGACACTGAAGCTTTCTTT
J: TRBJ2-7; D: -; V: TRBV6-4; length: 14; size: -; CDR3: CASSPPDGAYEQYF; DNA: TGTGCCAGCAGTCCGCCGGACGGTGCCTACGAGCAGTACTTC
J: TRBJ2-7; D: -; V: TRBV2; length: 13; size: -; CDR3: CASSVSSSYEQYF; DNA: TGTGCCAGCAGTGTCAGTAGCTCCTACGAGCAGTACTTC
J: TRBJ2-7; D: TRBD1; V: TRBV27; length: 13; size: -; CDR3: CASSRQGASEQYF; DNA: TGTGCCAGCAGTAGACAGGGGGCCAGTGAGCAGTACTTC
J: TRBJ2-2; D: TRBD2; V: TRBV9; length: 17; size: -; CDR3: CASSVAGGAGDTGELFF; DNA: TGTGCCAGCAGCGTAGCGGGAGGGGCGGGGGACACCGGGGAGCTGTTTTTT
J: TRBJ1-2; D: -; V: TRBV5-1; length: 14; size: -; CDR3: CASSLDGRGYGYTF; DNA: TGCGCCAGCAGCTTGGACGGCCGGGGCTATGGCTACACCTTC
J: TRBJ2-1; D: TRBD2; V: TRBV28; length: 15; size: -; CDR3: CASSRTSVAYNEQFF; DNA: TGTGCCAGCAGCCGGACTAGCGTTGCCTACAATGAGCAGTTCTTC
J: TRBJ1-2; D: -; V: TRBV6-4; length: 11; size: -; CDR3: CASRGSYGYTF; DNA: TGTGCCAGCAGGGGTTCCTATGGCTACACCTTC